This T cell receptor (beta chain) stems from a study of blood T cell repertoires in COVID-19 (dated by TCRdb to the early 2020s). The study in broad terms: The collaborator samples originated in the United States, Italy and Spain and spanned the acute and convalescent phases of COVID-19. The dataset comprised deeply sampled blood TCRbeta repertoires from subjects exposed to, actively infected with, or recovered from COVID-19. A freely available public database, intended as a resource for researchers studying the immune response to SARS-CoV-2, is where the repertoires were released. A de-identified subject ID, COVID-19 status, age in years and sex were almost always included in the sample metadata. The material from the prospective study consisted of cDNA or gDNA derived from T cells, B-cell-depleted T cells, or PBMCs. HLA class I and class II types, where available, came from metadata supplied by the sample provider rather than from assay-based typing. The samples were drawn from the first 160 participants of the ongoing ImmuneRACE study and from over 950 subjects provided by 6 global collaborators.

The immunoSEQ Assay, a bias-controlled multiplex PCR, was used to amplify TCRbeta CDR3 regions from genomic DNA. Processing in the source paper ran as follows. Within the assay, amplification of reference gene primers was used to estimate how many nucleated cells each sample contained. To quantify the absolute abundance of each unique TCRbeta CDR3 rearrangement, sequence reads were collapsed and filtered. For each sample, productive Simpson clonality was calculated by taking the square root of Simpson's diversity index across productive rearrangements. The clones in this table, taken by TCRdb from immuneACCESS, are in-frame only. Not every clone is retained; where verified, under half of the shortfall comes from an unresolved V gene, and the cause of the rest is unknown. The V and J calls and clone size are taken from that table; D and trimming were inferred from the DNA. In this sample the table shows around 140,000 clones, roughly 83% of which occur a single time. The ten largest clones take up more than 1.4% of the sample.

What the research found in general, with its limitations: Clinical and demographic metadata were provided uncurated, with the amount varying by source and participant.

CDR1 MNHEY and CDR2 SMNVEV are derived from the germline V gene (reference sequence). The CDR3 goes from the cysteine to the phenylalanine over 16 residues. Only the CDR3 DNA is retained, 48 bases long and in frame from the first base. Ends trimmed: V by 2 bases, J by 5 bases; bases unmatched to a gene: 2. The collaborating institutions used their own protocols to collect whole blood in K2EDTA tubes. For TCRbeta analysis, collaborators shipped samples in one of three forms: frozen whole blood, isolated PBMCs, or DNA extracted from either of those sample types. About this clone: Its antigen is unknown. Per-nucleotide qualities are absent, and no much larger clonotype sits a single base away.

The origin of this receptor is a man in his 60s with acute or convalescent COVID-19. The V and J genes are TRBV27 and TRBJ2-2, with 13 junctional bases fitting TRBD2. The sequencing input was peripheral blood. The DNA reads TGTGCCAGCAGTTTAAGACTAGCGGGAGGAACCGGGGAGCTGTTTTTT. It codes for CASSLRLAGGTGELFF.